Below, 9 T cell receptor beta chains from the same sample are listed, as sequenced in a study of post-analysis software for immune sequencing data. For these receptors, no antigen is known. The TCR beta cDNA libraries contained unique molecular identifiers. TCRdb called the PCR reads again in MiXCR, with one record for every CDR3 protein. The sample records about 460,000 distinct CDR3 sequences, over 35% being singletons. Study-wide results and caveats: With TRBV5-6, TRBV5-1 and TRBV20-1 included, five TRBV segments were more frequent in patients than in controls.

The sample comprised blood. The origin of the receptors is a girl aged 5 to 17 with multiple sclerosis.

This clonotype has a single count. CDR3: CASSDFSSGSYEQYF. Here the CDR3 DNA reads TGTGCCAGCAGTGATTTTTCTAGCGGCTCCTACGAGCAGTACTTC. The V gene is TRBV25-1, the J gene TRBJ2-7; 7 bases fit TRBD2. The germline CDR1 and CDR2 sequences are MGHDK and SYGVNS. J lost 0 bases, V lost 3 bases, and 5 bases had no gene match. This CDR3 is 15 amino acids long.

The chain links TRBV7-2 to TRBJ2-1; D remains ambiguous. The CDR3 runs 15 residues. Trimming removed 5 bases from V and 12 bases from J, with 23 bases in between. CDR1 SGHTA and CDR2 FQGNSA come from the germline V gene. The CDR3 protein is CASSPQSRNQDGQFF. The DNA for the CDR3 is TGTGCCAGCAGCCCGCAATCCAGAAATCAAGATGGGCAGTTCTTC.

V gene TRBV7-9 combines with J gene TRBJ1-2; no clear D. The CDR3 consists of 13 residues. Trimming pared 1 base from V and 5 bases from J, leaving 8 bases between. Germline V gene lookup returns CDR1 SEHNR and CDR2 FQNEAQ (reference sequence). The CDR3 DNA is TGTGCCAGCAGCTTAGGGGGAAGGTATGGCTACACCTTC. Protein product: CASSLGGRYGYTF.

This clonotype turned up a few times. V is TRBV28 and J is TRBJ2-7; D assignment may be TRBD1 or TRBD2 (5 bases each). The V gene lost 6 bases and the J gene lost 2 bases, with 14 bases spanning the gap. From germline, CDR1 is MDHEN and CDR2 SYDVKM. This CDR3 spans 14 amino acids. The CDR3 nucleotides are TGTGCCAGCAGATCAGGGACGGGAACCTACGAGCAGTACTTC. Translation gives CASRSGTGTYEQYF.

This clonotype came up a few times. The chain couples TRBV9 to TRBJ2-3, with D possibly matching TRBD1 (7 bases). The CDR3 contains 16 residues. V gave up 3 bases and J gave up 0 bases, with 14 bases separating them. Germline CDR1 is SGDLS and CDR2 is YYNGEE. CDR3 amino acids: CASSAKEGQSTDTQYF. The CDR3 DNA is TGTGCCAGCAGCGCTAAGGAGGGACAGAGCACAGATACGCAGTATTTT.

This clonotype occurred once. V is TRBV14 and J is TRBJ1-2, with D possibly being TRBD1 (5 bases). The V end lost 4 bases, the J end lost 7 bases, and 13 bases lay between the germline ends. CDR3 length: 13 amino acids. Looked up from germline, CDR1 is SGHDN and CDR2 is FVKESK. CDR3 sequence reads: CASSPLYTGGYTF. The CDR3 region has the DNA TGTGCCAGCAGCCCTCTGTACACAGGTGGCTACACCTTC.

This clonotype showed up just a few times. V and J are TRBV24-1 and TRBJ2-5; 10 bases agree with TRBD2. This CDR3 is built from 17 residues. Losses at the gene ends were 1 base for V and 5 bases for J; bases not matched to a gene: 9. Germline CDR1 reads KGHDR; CDR2 reads SFDVKD. CDR3 sequence (DNA): TGTGCCACCAGTGATTTACCAGCGGGAGGGCCCGGGGAGACCCAGTACTTC. Protein: CATSDLPAGGPGETQYF.

J is TRBJ2-1 and V is TRBV7-2; 8 bases are shared with TRBD2. The CDR3 is 16 amino acids. The junction had 13 bases not matched to a gene; V was cut back by 3 bases and J by 9 bases. Germline V gene data show CDR1 as SGHTA and CDR2 as FQGNSA. DNA of the CDR3: TGTGCCAGCAGCTTCGTATGGGTAGCGGGATTCGGTGAGCAGTTCTTC. Translated: CASSFVWVAGFGEQFF.

There are a few counts of this clonotype. This chain joins TRBV29-1 and TRBJ2-1; D possibly uses TRBD1 or TRBD2 (5 bases each). This CDR3 is 14 amino acids long. Germline values: CDR1 SQVTM, CDR2 ANQGSEA. V lost 4 bases and J 1 base, leaving 11 bases between the germline ends. The CDR3 here is CSVVSGGSYNEQFF. The DNA of the CDR3 is TGCAGCGTTGTCTCTGGGGGTTCCTACAATGAGCAGTTCTTC.